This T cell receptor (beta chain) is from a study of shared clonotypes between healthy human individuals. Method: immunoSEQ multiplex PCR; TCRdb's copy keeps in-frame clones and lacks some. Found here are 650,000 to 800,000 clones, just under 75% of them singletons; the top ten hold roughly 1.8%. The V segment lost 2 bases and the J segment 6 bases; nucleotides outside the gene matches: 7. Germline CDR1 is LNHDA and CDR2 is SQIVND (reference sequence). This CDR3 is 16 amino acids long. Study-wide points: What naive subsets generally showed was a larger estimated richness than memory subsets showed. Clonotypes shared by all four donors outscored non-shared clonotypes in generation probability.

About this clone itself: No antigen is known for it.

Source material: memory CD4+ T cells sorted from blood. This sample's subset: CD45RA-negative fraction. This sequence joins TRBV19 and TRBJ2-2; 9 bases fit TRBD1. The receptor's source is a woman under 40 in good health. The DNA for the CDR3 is TGTGCCAGTAGTATAAGGGGGACAGGGAGGCCCGGGGAGCTGTTTTTT. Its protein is CASSIRGTGRPGELFF. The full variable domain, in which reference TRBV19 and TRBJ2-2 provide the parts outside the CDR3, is DGGITQSPKYLFRKEGQNVTLSCEQNLNHDAMYWYRQDPGQGLRLIYYSQIVNDFQKGDIAEGYSVSREKKESFPLTVTSAQKNPTAFYLCASSIRGTGRPGELFFGEGSRLTVL.